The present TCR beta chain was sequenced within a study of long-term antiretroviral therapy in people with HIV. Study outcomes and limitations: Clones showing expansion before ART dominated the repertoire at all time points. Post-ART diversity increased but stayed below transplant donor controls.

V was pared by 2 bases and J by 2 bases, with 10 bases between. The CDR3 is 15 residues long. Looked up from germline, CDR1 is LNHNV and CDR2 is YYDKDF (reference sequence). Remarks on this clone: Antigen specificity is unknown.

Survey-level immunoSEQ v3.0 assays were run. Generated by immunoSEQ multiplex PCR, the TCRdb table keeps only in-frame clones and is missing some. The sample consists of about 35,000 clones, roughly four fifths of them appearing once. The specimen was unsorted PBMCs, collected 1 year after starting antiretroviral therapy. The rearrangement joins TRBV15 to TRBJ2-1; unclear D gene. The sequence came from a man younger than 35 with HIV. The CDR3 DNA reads TGTGCCACCAGCAGATCTAAGGACCCCTACAATGAGCAGTTCTTC. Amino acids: CATSRSKDPYNEQFF.